The 21 T cell receptor beta chains listed next were all sequenced from one sample in a study of blood T cell repertoires in COVID-19 (dated by TCRdb to 2018 to 2021). The library was generated by the immunoSEQ multiplex PCR assay. TCRdb holds this immuneACCESS table with in-frame rearrangements only. Some clones are missing; in checked studies, unresolved V genes explain under half, and the rest has no known cause. Recorded for this sample are 65,000 or so clones; approximately 82% of them occurred a single time. Jointly, the top ten make up approximately 3.4% of the sample. The sequenced sample was peripheral blood. Receptor source: a man aged 60 to 75 with acute or convalescent COVID-19.

The chain joins TRBV30 to TRBJ2-7, with D possibly TRBD2 on 5 matching bases. With 3 bases removed from V and 7 bases from J, the gap between germline ends came to 13 bases. CDR1 GTSNPN and CDR2 SVGIG come from the germline V gene (reference sequence). The length of the CDR3 is 12 residues. This CDR3 reads CAWRDFPQEQYF. For the CDR3, the DNA is TGTGCCTGGAGGGACTTCCCCCAGGAGCAGTACTTC.

The chain combines TRBV15 with TRBJ1-4, with D possibly being TRBD1 (5 bases). The germline CDR1 and CDR2 sequences are LNHNV and YYDKDF (reference sequence). V dropped 5 bases and J dropped 8 bases, with 18 bases sitting between them. This CDR3 comprises 15 residues. The DNA for the CDR3 is TGTGCCACCAGCCCCGGGGGGGACGGTGGGGAAAAACTGTTTTTT. Amino acids: CATSPGGDGGEKLFF.

The chain carries TRBV19 and TRBJ2-2; TRBD2 matches 9 bases. The CDR3 runs 15 residues. CDR1 and CDR2 (germline): LNHDA, SQIVND (reference sequence). The junction had 3 bases not matched to a gene; V was cut back by 4 bases and J by 3 bases. The DNA for the CDR3 is TGTGCCAGTAGTAGCGGGGGGGCGTACACCGGGGAGCTGTTTTTT. It specifies CASSSGGAYTGELFF.

CDR3 coding DNA: TGTGCCAGCAGCTTGGTGACAGGGGACTATGGCTACACCTTC. It encodes CASSLVTGDYGYTF. The gene calls are TRBV5-6 and TRBJ1-2; the match to TRBD1 covers 8 bases. Germline CDR1 is SGHDT and CDR2 is YYEEEE. The V gene end was trimmed by 0 bases and the J gene end by 3 bases; junction bases not matched to a gene: 1. The CDR3 is 14 amino acids.

This chain connects TRBV9 to TRBJ1-3; D gene uncertain. This CDR3 region has 16 residues. Between the trimmed V and J ends, which lost 0 bases and 0 bases, there was a span of 10 bases. CDR1 and CDR2 (germline): SGDLS, YYNGEE. CDR3 loop: CASSVGAGFSGNTIYF. The DNA of the CDR3 is TGTGCCAGCAGCGTAGGAGCAGGCTTCTCTGGAAACACCATATATTTT.

The genes are TRBV5-1 and TRBJ1-4; D gene ambiguous. Looked up from germline, CDR1 is SGHRS and CDR2 is YFSETQ. With 1 base removed from V and 5 bases from J, the gap between germline ends came to 12 bases. The CDR3 contains 15 residues. The CDR3 loop is CASSLRGSGNEKLFF. The DNA of the CDR3 is TGCGCCAGCAGCTTGAGAGGCTCCGGGAATGAAAAACTGTTTTTT.

The chain links TRBV12-3 or TRBV12-4 to TRBJ1-1; D is uncertain. The CDR3 spans 13 residues. V was cut by 4 bases and J by 1 base, with 7 bases left in between. As DNA, the CDR3 is TGTGCCAGCAGTTATACTTGGAACACTGAAGCTTTCTTT. Translating gives CASSYTWNTEAFF.

V usage is TRBV18 and J usage is TRBJ2-1; a possible D gene is TRBD1 (6 bases). The V end lost 6 bases, the J end lost 2 bases, and 14 bases lay between the germline ends. The length of the CDR3 is 15 residues. The germline CDR1 and CDR2 sequences are KGHSH and LQKENI. The CDR3 DNA sequence: TGTGCCAGCTCCCCCCTAGGGGGAGCCTACAATGAGCAGTTCTTC. Translation gives CASSPLGGAYNEQFF.

V usage is TRBV6-5 and J usage is TRBJ2-7, with 7 bases aligning to TRBD1. The trim removed 7 bases at V and 3 bases at J, leaving 3 bases unmatched. CDR1 and CDR2 (germline): MNHEY, SVGAGI. The CDR3 consists of 12 residues. The CDR3 here is CASMGQNYEQYF. The DNA of the CDR3 is TGTGCCAGCATGGGACAGAACTACGAGCAGTACTTC.

J is TRBJ1-1 and V is TRBV2; 7 positions agree with TRBD1. Germline V CDR1 and CDR2: SNHLY, FYNNEI. This CDR3 spans 14 amino acids. Germline trimming cut 4 bases from V and 0 bases from J; bases unmatched to any gene: 2. The CDR3 protein is CASSAQGMNTEAFF. The CDR3 bases are TGTGCCAGCAGTGCACAGGGGATGAACACTGAAGCTTTCTTT.

This chain links TRBV7-3 with TRBJ1-2, with D tentatively TRBD1 (5 bases). The CDR3 runs to 13 residues. V was cut by 5 bases and J by 5 bases, with 12 bases left in between. The germline gives CDR1 SGHTA, CDR2 FQGTGA. As DNA, the CDR3 is TGTGCCAGCAGCATAAACGGGGGGTATGGCTACACCTTC. Residues: CASSINGGYGYTF.

The chain has TRBV6-5 and TRBJ1-2; D is perhaps TRBD1 (6 bases). The CDR3 is made up of 16 amino acids. CDR1 and CDR2 (germline): MNHEY, SVGAGI. Trimming removed 2 bases at V and 6 bases at J, with 19 bases between. DNA for the CDR3: TGTGCCAGCAGTTACCAGGGGATTGGCGCGGTCGATGGCTACACCTTC. Amino acids: CASSYQGIGAVDGYTF.

J is TRBJ2-5 and V is TRBV9; 9 bases are a match to TRBD2. CDR1 is SGDLS and CDR2 is YYNGEE in the germline V gene. The CDR3 sequence is 15 residues long. Trimming took 0 bases from V and 9 from J; bases not matched to a gene: 9. CDR3 nucleotides: TGTGCCAGCAGCGTAGAGGGCGGGGGGGCCGAGCCCCAGTACTTC. It specifies CASSVEGGGAEPQYF. The full variable domain, completed using reference TRBV9 and TRBJ2-5, is DSGVTQTPKHLITATGQRVTLRCSPRSGDLSVYWYQQSLDQGLQFLIQYYNGEERAKGNILERFSAQQFPDLHSELNLSSLELGDSALYFCASSVEGGGAEPQYFGPGTRLLVL.

J is TRBJ1-6 and V is TRBV18, with 8 bases identical to TRBD1. V was pared by 1 base and J by 1 base, with 15 bases of the junction left unmatched. This CDR3 region has 21 residues. The germline CDR1 and CDR2 sequences are KGHSH and LQKENI. In DNA, the CDR3 is TGTGCCAGCTCACCACGAGGGACAGGCCTAAATGAAGGTTCCTATAATTCACCCCTCCACTTT. It translates to CASSPRGTGLNEGSYNSPLHF. The complete variable domain, with remaining parts taken from reference TRBV18 and TRBJ1-6, reads NAGVMQNPRHLVRRRGQEARLRCSPMKGHSHVYWYRQLPEEGLKFMVYLQKENIIDESGMPKERFSAEFPKEGPSILRIQQVVRGDSAAYFCASSPRGTGLNEGSYNSPLHFGNGTRLTVT.

V is TRBV5-6 and J is TRBJ2-3, with 9 bases aligning to TRBD2. The germline CDR1 and CDR2 sequences are SGHDT and YYEEEE. V shed 1 base and J 4 bases; nucleotides not matched to a gene: 4. The CDR3 is 15 amino acids. This CDR3 is CASSLRLAEADTQYF. CDR3 DNA: TGTGCCAGCAGCTTGAGACTAGCGGAAGCAGATACGCAGTATTTT. The full variable domain, rest sourced from reference TRBV5-6 and TRBJ2-3, is DAGVTQSPTHLIKTRGQQVTLRCSPKSGHDTVSWYQQALGQGPQFIFQYYEEEERQRGNFPDRFSGHQFPNYSSELNVNALLLGDSALYLCASSLRLAEADTQYFGPGTRLTVL.

The V gene is TRBV7-2, the J gene TRBJ2-1; possible D gene TRBD2, 6 bases. Germline loops: CDR1 SGHTA, CDR2 FQGNSA. The CDR3 sequence is 13 residues long. V lost 8 bases and J 7 bases, leaving 15 bases between the germline ends. The CDR3 region is CASGTYEGNEQFF. Here the CDR3 DNA reads TGTGCCAGCGGGACTTACGAGGGGAATGAGCAGTTCTTC.

The V and J genes are TRBV9 and TRBJ1-2, with TRBD1 as a possible D gene (5 bases). The V end lost 2 bases, the J end lost 7 bases, and 9 bases lay between the germline ends. From germline, CDR1 is SGDLS and CDR2 YYNGEE. This CDR3 is built from 12 residues. CDR3 DNA: TGTGCCAGCAGCGTGGGGGAGGGTGGCTACACCTTC. Its translation is CASSVGEGGYTF. Combining the CDR3 with reference TRBV9 and TRBJ1-2 gives the whole variable domain DSGVTQTPKHLITATGQRVTLRCSPRSGDLSVYWYQQSLDQGLQFLIQYYNGEERAKGNILERFSAQQFPDLHSELNLSSLELGDSALYFCASSVGEGGYTFGSGTRLTVV.

The chain carries TRBV19 and TRBJ1-2; D is unclear. V lost 1 base to trimming and J lost 6 bases, with 9 bases between them. This CDR3 contains 13 residues. The V gene's germline CDR1 is LNHDA and CDR2 SQIVND (reference sequence). CDR3 in amino acids: CASSIGAGDGYTF. The CDR3, as DNA: TGTGCCAGTAGTATAGGGGCTGGCGATGGCTACACCTTC.

The chain carries TRBV28 and TRBJ2-3; 10 bases fit TRBD1. Trimming removed 5 bases from V and 6 bases from J; junction bases left unmatched: 11. The CDR3 is 16 amino acids. CDR1 and CDR2 from the germline V gene are MDHEN and SYDVKM. CDR3 sequence: CASSPRTGGVLDTQYF. In nucleotides, the CDR3 is TGTGCCAGCAGTCCGCGGACAGGGGGGGTTCTGGATACGCAGTATTTT.

The chain is built from TRBV2 and TRBJ2-1, with 13 nucleotides matching TRBD2. Germline CDR1 and CDR2: SNHLY and FYNNEI. The length of the CDR3 is 14 residues. V gave up 0 bases and J gave up 10 bases; unmatched junction bases: 0. The CDR3 DNA follows: TGTGCCAGCAGTGAAGCGGGACTAGCGGGGGAGCAGTTCTTC. This sequence encodes CASSEAGLAGEQFF.

The chain couples TRBV30 to TRBJ1-6, with 9 bases fitting TRBD1. Germline CDR1 and CDR2: GTSNPN and SVGIG (reference sequence). The V gene end was trimmed by 3 bases and the J gene end by 10 bases; junction bases not matched to a gene: 19. The CDR3 extends over 18 amino acids. The DNA for the CDR3 is TGTGCCTGGAGGGCCCGGGACAGGGATTCGTGGGGGTGGTCACCCCTCCACTTT. This encodes CAWRARDRDSWGWSPLHF.